This paragraph covers one T cell receptor (beta chain) sequence. Its specificity is unknown. The data were obtained in a study of human thymus T cells. Points from the study as a whole: Repertoires sampled from thymus and blood appeared biased in V and J gene usage.

Sequenced by immunoSEQ multiplex PCR; TCRdb stores in-frame clones only, minus some. The data hold roughly 60,000 clones, with nearly 95% observed a single time. Germline V gene sequence: CDR1 SGHTA, CDR2 FQGNSA. Trimming took 5 bases from V and 4 from J, leaving 14 bases between them. The CDR3 is 14 amino acids. The origin of this receptor is a boy in the first two years of life with a congenital heart defect but otherwise immunologically healthy. The chain links TRBV7-2 to TRBJ1-2; maybe TRBD1 (6 bases). The sample consisted of blood. The CDR3 reads CASSQRTVSYGYTF. The CDR3 DNA sequence: TGTGCCAGCAGCCAGAGGACAGTGAGCTATGGCTACACCTTC.